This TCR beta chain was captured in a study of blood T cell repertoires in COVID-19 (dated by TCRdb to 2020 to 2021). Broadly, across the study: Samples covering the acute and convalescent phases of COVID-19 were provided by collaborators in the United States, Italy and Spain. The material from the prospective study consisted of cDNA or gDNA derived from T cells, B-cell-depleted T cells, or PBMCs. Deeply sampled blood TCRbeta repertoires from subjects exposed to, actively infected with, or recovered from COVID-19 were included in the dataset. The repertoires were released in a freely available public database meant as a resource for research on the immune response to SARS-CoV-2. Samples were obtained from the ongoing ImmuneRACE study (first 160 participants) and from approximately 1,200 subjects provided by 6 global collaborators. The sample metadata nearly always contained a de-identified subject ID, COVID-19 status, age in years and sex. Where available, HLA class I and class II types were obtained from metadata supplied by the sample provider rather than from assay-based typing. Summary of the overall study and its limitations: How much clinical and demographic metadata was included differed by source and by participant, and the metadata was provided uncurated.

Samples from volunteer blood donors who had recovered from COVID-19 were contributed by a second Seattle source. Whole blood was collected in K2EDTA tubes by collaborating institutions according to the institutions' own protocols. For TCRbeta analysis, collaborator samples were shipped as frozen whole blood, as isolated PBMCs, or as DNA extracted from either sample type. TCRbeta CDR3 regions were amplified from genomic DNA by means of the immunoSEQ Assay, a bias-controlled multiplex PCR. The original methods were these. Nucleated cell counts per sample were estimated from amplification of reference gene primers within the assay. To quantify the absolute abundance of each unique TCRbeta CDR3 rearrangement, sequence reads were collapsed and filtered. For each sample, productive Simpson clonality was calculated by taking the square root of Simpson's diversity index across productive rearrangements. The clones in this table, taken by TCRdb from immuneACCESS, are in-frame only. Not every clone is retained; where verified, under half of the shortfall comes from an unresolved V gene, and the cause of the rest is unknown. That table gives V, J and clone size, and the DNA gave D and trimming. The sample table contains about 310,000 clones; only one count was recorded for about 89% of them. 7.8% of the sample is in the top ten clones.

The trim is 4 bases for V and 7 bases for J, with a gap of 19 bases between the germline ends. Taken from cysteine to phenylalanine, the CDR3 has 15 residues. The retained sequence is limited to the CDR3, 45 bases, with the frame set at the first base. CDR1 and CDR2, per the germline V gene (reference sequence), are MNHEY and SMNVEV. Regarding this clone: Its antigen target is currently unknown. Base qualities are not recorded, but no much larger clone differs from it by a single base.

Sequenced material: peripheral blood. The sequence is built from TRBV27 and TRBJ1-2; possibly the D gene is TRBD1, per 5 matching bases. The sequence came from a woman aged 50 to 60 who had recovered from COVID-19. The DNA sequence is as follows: TGTGCCAGCAGTTCCGATGCAGCGGGGACGGGTGGCTACACCTTC. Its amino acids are CASSSDAAGTGGYTF.